The clone carrying this T cell receptor (beta chain) was counted between two and nine times. This table comes from immunoSEQ multiplex PCR, and its TCRdb copy is limited to in-frame clones, with some not included. Here the sample spans a few hundred thousand clones, 89% being singletons. The source of the sample is a study of blood T cell repertoires in COVID-19. Study summary: The analysed material was cDNA or gDNA that came from T cells, B-cell-depleted T cells, or PBMCs.

The Seattle patients joined while their infection was active and were tracked longitudinally afterward. This TCR was sampled from a young woman with COVID-19, enrolled during active disease. Sequencing used peripheral blood.

The DNA of the CDR3 is TGTGCCAGCAGCTTCGGAACAGGGGGTGAGCAGTACTTC. Amino acid sequence: CASSFGTGGEQYF. This rearrangement joins TRBV7-8 to TRBJ2-7; 8 nucleotides line up with TRBD1. The ends lost 3 bases at V and 7 bases at J; junction bases unmatched: 5. In germline, CDR1 is SGHVS, CDR2 FQNEAQ. The CDR3 totals 13 residues.